Listed here is a single T cell receptor beta chain. Its target is unknown. This CDR3 spans 15 amino acids. Per germline, CDR1 SGHVS and CDR2 FQNEAQ. Then a second PCR, running about 6 to 11 cycles, was carried out with a sample-barcoded 5' primer and a J-beta primer mix. TCRdb reprocessed the 5' RACE reads with MiXCR, giving one entry per CDR3 protein. This sample has some 1.4 million distinct CDR3 sequences, with approximately 40% found just once. This record comes from a study of blood T cells in healthy people across ages. General study results and limits: It was not possible, with unsorted PBMCs, to conclusively compare naive and antigen-experienced cells. With donor CMV status unknown, expanded clonotype changes were possibly confounded. Per million T cells, the diversity of TCR beta decreased roughly linearly as age advanced.

Source material: blood. This chain joins TRBV7-8 and TRBJ2-4; 9 positions agree with TRBD1. With the DNA end fitting TRBJ2-7 better, the J assignment may be wrong. The TCR comes from a woman in her late teens or twenties in good health. The CDR3 loop is CASSLAGTGHYEQYF. CDR3 coding DNA: TGTGCCAGCAGCTTAGCTGGGACAGGGCATTACGAGCAGTACTTC.